This T cell receptor beta chain was sequenced in a study of T cells in Graves' hyperthyroidism and ophthalmopathy. Study-wide background: Staff took peripheral blood when the initial diagnosis was made, before any treatment began.

Study findings and constraints: Most expanded thyroid clonotypes above 0.001 also appeared in blood. The authors' 13 V-J model separated ophthalmopathy from stable hyperthyroidism.

Patients were aged 18 to 65, had disease duration under 2 months, and had newly diagnosed hyperthyroidism. Comments on this clonotype: As yet, its antigen is unknown.

Germline V gene sequence: CDR1 MDHEN, CDR2 SYDVKM. The length of the CDR3 is 14 residues. After removal of 6 bases from V and 13 bases from J, the junction contained 13 bases not matched to a gene. TCR beta CDR3 regions were amplified from RNA. HTBI primers were used for first-round RT-PCR of the TCR CDR3. MiXCR, applied by TCRdb to the multiplex PCR reads, yields one record per CDR3 protein. The sample has approximately 600,000 distinct CDR3 sequences, about 17% seen once; the top ten hold around 4%. Sequencing used blood. The rearrangement links TRBV28 to TRBJ2-1, with TRBD1 matching over 9 bases. This sequence originates from a woman aged 25 to 39 with Graves' hyperthyroidism. CDR3 residues: CASSSPGQGPNQFF. DNA for the CDR3: TGTGCCAGCAGCTCTCCGGGACAGGGCCCCAATCAGTTCTTC.